This TCR beta chain was profiled in a study of Tregs in tolerant kidney transplant recipients. As to this clone: What it binds is not known.

V dropped 1 base and J dropped 3 bases, with 6 bases sitting between them. Germline V gene lookup returns CDR1 KGHSH and CDR2 LQKENI. The CDR3 totals 13 residues. Data came from immunoSEQ multiplex PCR; TCRdb stores just in-frame clones and leaves some out. The repertoire includes some 240,000 clones, roughly 80% of them detected once, and around 0.68% sits in the top ten. Study observations and caveats: The most relevant donor-specific Treg TCRbeta repertoire apparently came from expansion with activated donor B cells. Validation in larger populations is needed because few patients were studied. Biological reproducibility was not directly addressed, but technical replication error appeared minimal.

Unstimulated Tregs (CD4+CD25+CD127-) and CD4+CD25- non-Tregs were sorted from PBMCs. This receptor was taken from a human donor in good health. What was sequenced was CD4+ T cells from blood. The genes are TRBV18 and TRBJ1-2, with no clear D. The CDR3 spells CASSPRRDYGYTF. CDR3 in DNA: TGTGCCAGCTCACCACGAAGGGACTATGGCTACACCTTC.